A selection of T cell receptor beta chains follows, all from one sample in a study of control samples from healthy donors and cancer patients. Clones were sequenced by immunoSEQ multiplex PCR, and TCRdb holds only the in-frame ones, with some missing. The sample carries tens of thousands of clones, around four fifths recorded once. Material for sequencing was blood. The origin of the receptors is a man under 40 in good health. The CDR3 runs from the conserved cysteine through the conserved F or W. A D gene is named only where the DNA matches it firmly. Clone size, where shown, is once, few, many, or a class for clones that have expanded.

j_call,v_call,cdr3_length,clone_size,d_call,cdr3_nt,cdr3_aa
TRBJ2-5,TRBV7-8,16,once,TRBD2,TGTGCCAGCAGCAAGCCTAGCGGGGGAGGCCAAGAGACCCAGTACTTC,CASSKPSGGGQETQYF
TRBJ1-2,TRBV10-3,15,NA,NA,TGTGCCATCAGTGAGAGTAGCGGGACCAACTATGGCTACACCTTC,CAISESSGTNYGYTF
TRBJ2-1,TRBV10-1,13,NA,NA,TGCGCCAGCAGTGAGTCGGTGGCGGATGAGCAGTTCTTC,CASSESVADEQFF
TRBJ1-6,TRBV19,14,once,NA,TGTGCCAGTAATCCCGCCAGGGGTGATTCACCCCTCCACTTT,CASNPARGDSPLHF
TRBJ1-2,TRBV14,13,NA,NA,TGTGCCAGCAGCCAAGATTTAGGCTATGGCTACACCTTC,CASSQDLGYGYTF
TRBJ2-1,TRBV6-4,13,NA,NA,TGTGCCAGCAGTGACCGGGACAACAATGAGCAGTTCTTC,CASSDRDNNEQFF
TRBJ1-5,TRBV13,12,few,TRBD1,TGTGCCAGCAGCCAGGGGGCTCAGCCCCAGCATTTT,CASSQGAQPQHF
TRBJ1-5,TRBV15,12,few,NA,TGTGCCACCAGCGCAGGGGTGCAGCCCCAGCATTTT,CATSAGVQPQHF
TRBJ1-1,TRBV6-5,14,NA,NA,TGTGCCAGCAGTCGGAGTGCAGGGCGGAATGAAGCTTTCTTT,CASSRSAGRNEAFF
TRBJ2-2,TRBV19,13,NA,TRBD1,TGTGCCAGTACGACAGGGGGCACCGGGGAGCTGTTTTTT,CASTTGGTGELFF
TRBJ2-2,TRBV19,13,many,NA,TGTGCCAGTAGTATGTTCACGACCGGGGAGCTGTTTTTT,CASSMFTTGELFF
TRBJ1-3,TRBV11-2,14,NA,NA,TGTGCCAGCAGCCCCGGAGCCTCTGGAAACACCATATATTTT,CASSPGASGNTIYF
TRBJ1-2,TRBV19,12,NA,NA,TGTGCCAGTAGTAGTGGACTGCCTGGCTACACCTTC,CASSSGLPGYTF
TRBJ1-5,TRBV27,16,NA,NA,TGTGCCAGCAGTTTAATGGGGGGCCTCATCAATCAGCCCCAGCATTTT,CASSLMGGLINQPQHF
TRBJ1-3,TRBV12-3/TRBV12-4,13,NA,TRBD1,TGTGCCAGCAGTTTGACAGGGGGAAACACCATATATTTT,CASSLTGGNTIYF
TRBJ1-1,TRBV5-5,15,NA,NA,TGTGCCAGCAGCTTTCTTCAGACCGTGAACACTGAAGCTTTCTTT,CASSFLQTVNTEAFF
TRBJ1-4,TRBV7-9,15,few,NA,TGTGCCAGCAGCTTAGCGGTTACGGGGGTTGAAAAACTGTTTTTT,CASSLAVTGVEKLFF